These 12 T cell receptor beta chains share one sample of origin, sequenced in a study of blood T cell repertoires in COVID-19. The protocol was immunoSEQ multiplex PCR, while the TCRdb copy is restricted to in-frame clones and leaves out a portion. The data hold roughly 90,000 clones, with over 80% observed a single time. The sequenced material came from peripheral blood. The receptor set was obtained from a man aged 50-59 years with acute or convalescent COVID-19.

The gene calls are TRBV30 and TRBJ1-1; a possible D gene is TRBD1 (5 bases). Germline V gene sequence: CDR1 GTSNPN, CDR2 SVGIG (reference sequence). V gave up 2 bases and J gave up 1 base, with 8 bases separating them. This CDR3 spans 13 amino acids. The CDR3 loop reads CAWSRTWNTEAFF. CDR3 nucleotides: TGTGCCTGGAGTCGGACATGGAACACTGAAGCTTTCTTT.

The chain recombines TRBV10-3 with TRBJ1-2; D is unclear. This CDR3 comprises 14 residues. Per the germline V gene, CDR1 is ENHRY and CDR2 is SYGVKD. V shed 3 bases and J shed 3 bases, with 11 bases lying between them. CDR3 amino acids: CAISDDGQYYGYTF. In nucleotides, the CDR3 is TGTGCCATCAGTGATGATGGGCAGTACTATGGCTACACCTTC.

This CDR3 reads CSVAGLLHSSYEQYF. For the CDR3, the DNA is TGCAGCGTGGCGGGGCTACTACACTCCTCATACGAGCAGTACTTC. V usage is TRBV29-1 and J usage is TRBJ2-7; weak D call: TRBD2 (6 bases). The germline V and J ends were trimmed by 6 bases and 4 bases, with 22 bases remaining between them. Per the germline V gene, CDR1 is SQVTM and CDR2 is ANQGSEA. The CDR3 is made up of 15 amino acids.

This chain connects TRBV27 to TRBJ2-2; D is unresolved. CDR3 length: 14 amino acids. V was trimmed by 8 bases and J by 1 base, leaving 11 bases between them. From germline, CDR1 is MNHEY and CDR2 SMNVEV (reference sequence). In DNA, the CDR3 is TGTGCCAGCGCACCACCAGGGAACACCGGGGAGCTGTTTTTT. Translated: CASAPPGNTGELFF.

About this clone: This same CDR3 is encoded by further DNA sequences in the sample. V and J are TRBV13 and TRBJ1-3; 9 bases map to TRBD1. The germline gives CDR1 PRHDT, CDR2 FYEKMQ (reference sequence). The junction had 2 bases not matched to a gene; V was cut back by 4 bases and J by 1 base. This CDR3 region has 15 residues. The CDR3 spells CASSYDRGSGNTIYF. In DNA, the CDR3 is TGTGCCAGCAGCTACGACAGGGGGTCTGGAAACACCATATATTTT.

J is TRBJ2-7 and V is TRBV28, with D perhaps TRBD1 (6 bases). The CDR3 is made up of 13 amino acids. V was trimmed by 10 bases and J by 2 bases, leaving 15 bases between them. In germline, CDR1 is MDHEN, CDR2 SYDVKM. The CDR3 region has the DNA TGTGCCACCCGAGCAGGGGCAACCTACGAGCAGTACTTC. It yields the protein CATRAGATYEQYF.

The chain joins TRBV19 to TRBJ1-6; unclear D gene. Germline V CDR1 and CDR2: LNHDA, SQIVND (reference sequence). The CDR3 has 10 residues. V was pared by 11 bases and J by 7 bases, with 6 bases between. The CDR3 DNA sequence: TGTGCCCAGATAAATTCACCCCTCCACTTT. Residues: CAQINSPLHF. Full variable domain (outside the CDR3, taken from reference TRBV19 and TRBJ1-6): DGGITQSPKYLFRKEGQNVTLSCEQNLNHDAMYWYRQDPGQGLRLIYYSQIVNDFQKGDIAEGYSVSREKKESFPLTVTSAQKNPTAFYLCAQINSPLHFGNGTRLTVT.

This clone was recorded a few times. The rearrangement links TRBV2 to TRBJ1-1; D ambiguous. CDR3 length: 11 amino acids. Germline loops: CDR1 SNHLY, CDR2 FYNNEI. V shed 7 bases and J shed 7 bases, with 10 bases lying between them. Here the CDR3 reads CASTEGVEAFF. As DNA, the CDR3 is TGTGCCAGCACCGAGGGAGTTGAAGCTTTCTTT.

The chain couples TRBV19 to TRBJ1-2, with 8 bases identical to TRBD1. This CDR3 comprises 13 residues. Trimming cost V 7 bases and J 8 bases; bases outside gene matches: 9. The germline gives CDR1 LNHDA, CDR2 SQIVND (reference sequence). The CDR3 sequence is CASITGTGWGYTF. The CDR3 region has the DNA TGTGCCAGTATCACCGGGACAGGTTGGGGCTACACCTTC. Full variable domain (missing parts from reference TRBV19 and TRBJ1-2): DGGITQSPKYLFRKEGQNVTLSCEQNLNHDAMYWYRQDPGQGLRLIYYSQIVNDFQKGDIAEGYSVSREKKESFPLTVTSAQKNPTAFYLCASITGTGWGYTFGSGTRLTVV.

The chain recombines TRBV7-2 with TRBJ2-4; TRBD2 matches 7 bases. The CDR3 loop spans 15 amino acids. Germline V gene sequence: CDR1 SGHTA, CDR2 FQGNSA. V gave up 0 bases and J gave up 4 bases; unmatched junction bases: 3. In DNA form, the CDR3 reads TGTGCCAGCAGCTTAGCGCTTAGCGGGAAAAACATTCAGTACTTC. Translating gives CASSLALSGKNIQYF.

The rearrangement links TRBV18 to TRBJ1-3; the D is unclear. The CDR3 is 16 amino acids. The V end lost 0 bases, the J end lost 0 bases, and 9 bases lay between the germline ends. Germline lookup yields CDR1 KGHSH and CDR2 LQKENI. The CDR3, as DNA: TGTGCCAGCTCACCACCAGCCGGGAGCTCTGGAAACACCATATATTTT. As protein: CASSPPAGSSGNTIYF.

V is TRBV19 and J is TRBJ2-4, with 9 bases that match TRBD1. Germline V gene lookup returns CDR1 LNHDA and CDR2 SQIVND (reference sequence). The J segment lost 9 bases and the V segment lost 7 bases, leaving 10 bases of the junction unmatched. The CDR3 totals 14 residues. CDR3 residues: CASNSNGQGSIQYF. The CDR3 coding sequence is TGTGCCAGTAACTCGAATGGACAGGGGAGCATTCAGTACTTC.